The following is a T cell receptor beta chain sequence with its context. Antigen: not known. This record belongs to a study of cytomegalovirus exposure and HLA in healthy donors. The PCR had 60 Vbeta and 13 Jbeta primers. The data were produced by immunoSEQ multiplex PCR, yet TCRdb's version contains in-frame clones alone and is incomplete. Of over 100,000 clones in the sample, roughly 71% are singletons; the top ten hold about 5.5%. General study points: Researchers reported in a later analysis that common viral pathogens appeared linked to several top clusters. An analysis done earlier found most TCR beta V segments productive about 87% or about 30% of the time. Relative to equally common others, HLA-associated TCR beta chains showed greater clonal expansion in a later analysis.

Germline assignment: CDR1 SGHVS and CDR2 FQNEAQ. The CDR3 consists of 16 residues. The junction had 9 bases not matched to a gene; V was cut back by 4 bases and J by 4 bases. The TCR comes from a woman in her 70s in good health and CMV-seropositive. The sequenced sample was PBMCs. The gene calls are TRBV7-8 and TRBJ1-1, with 10 bases fitting TRBD1. As DNA, the CDR3 is TGTGCCAGCAGCTCTAGAGTAAGGACAGGGGGCACTGAAGCTTTCTTT. The encoded protein is CASSSRVRTGGTEAFF.